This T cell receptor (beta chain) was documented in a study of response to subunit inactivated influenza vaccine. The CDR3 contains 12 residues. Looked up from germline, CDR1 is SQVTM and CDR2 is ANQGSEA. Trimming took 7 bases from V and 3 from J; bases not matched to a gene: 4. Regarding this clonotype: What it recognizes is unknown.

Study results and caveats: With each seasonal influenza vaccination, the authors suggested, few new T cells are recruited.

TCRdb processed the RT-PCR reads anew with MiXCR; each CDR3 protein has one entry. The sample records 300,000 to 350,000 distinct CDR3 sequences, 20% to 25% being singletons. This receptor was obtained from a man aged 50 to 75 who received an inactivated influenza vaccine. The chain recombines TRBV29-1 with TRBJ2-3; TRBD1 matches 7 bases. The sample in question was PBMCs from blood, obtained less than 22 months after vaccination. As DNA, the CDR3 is TGCAGCGGAGAACAGGGGACAGATACGCAGTATTTT. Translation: CSGEQGTDTQYF.